This T cell receptor beta chain was recorded in a study of T cells in Graves' hyperthyroidism and ophthalmopathy. Overall study findings and caveats: Most thyroid clonotypes expanded above 0.001 were also detected in blood.

J gave up 3 bases and V 3 bases, and 2 bases lay outside the gene matches. This CDR3 is built from 15 residues. Per germline, CDR1 SGHNT and CDR2 YENEEA. The TCR beta CDR3 regions underwent amplification using RNA transcripts as the source. HTBI primers were the set used in a first-round RT-PCR of the TCR CDR3. TCRdb passed the multiplex PCR reads through MiXCR, listing each CDR3 protein once. The sample records approximately 510,000 distinct CDR3 sequences, 20% to 25% being singletons. A remark on this clonotype: Antigen: not known.

Diagnoses were established using clinical symptoms, serum thyroxine and TRAb, thyroid ultrasound and orbital computed tomography. The chain is built from TRBV11-3 and TRBJ2-5, with 12 bases that match TRBD1. Source material: blood. The TCR originated in a man aged 18 to 30 with Graves' hyperthyroidism. CDR3 DNA sequence: TGTGCCAGCAGCTTTGGGACAGGGGGCAAAGAGACCCAGTACTTC. Residues: CASSFGTGGKETQYF.